These 30 T cell receptor beta chains were all obtained from the same sample, sequenced in a study of blood T cells in healthy people across ages. Together with a sample-barcoded 5' primer, a J-beta primer mix was included in a second PCR lasting about 7 to 11 cycles. TCRdb used MiXCR to reprocess the 5' RACE reads, holding one entry per CDR3 protein. The sample carries about 1.4 million distinct CDR3 sequences, approximately 63% recorded once. Sequences were obtained from blood. These receptors were taken from a man between 18 and 35 years old in good health.

This clonotype has more than one count but fewer than ten. This chain joins TRBV10-3 and TRBJ2-1; D gene unclear. Trimming shortened V by 6 bases and J by 0 bases, and 12 bases separated the two germline ends. The CDR3 covers 15 residues. From germline, CDR1 is ENHRY and CDR2 SYGVKD. CDR3 coding DNA: TGTGCCATCAGCGAAAGAAACGGCTCCTACAATGAGCAGTTCTTC. Residues: CAISERNGSYNEQFF.

This chain joins TRBV6-6 and TRBJ2-5; D may be TRBD2 (6 bases). CDR1 and CDR2 from the germline V gene are MNHNY and SVGAGI (reference sequence). V shed 3 bases and J shed 5 bases, with 13 bases lying between them. This CDR3 has 14 residues. CDR3 amino acids: CASSYAEGLETQYF. In nucleotides, the CDR3 is TGTGCCAGCAGTTATGCGGAGGGGTTGGAGACCCAGTACTTC.

The chain employs TRBV20-1 and TRBJ2-1, with 11 bases matching TRBD2. The CDR3 is 12 amino acids. The V gene's germline CDR1 is DFQATT and CDR2 SNEGSKA (reference sequence). Trimming cost V 3 bases and J 11 bases; bases outside gene matches: 3. CDR3 in DNA: TGCAGTGCTAGCCTAGCGGGGGGTAAGCAGTTCTTC. It specifies CSASLAGGKQFF.

Comment on this clonotype: A read error may produce the germline difference seen at one junction end. This sequence joins TRBV7-9 and TRBJ1-1, with 7 bases identical to TRBD1. This CDR3 has 15 residues. Germline V lookup: CDR1 SEHNR, CDR2 FQNEAQ (reference sequence). CDR3 bases: TGTGCCAGCAGCCCCCGTAGGGGGCCGAACGCTGAAGCTTTCTTT. It specifies CASSPRRGPNAEAFF.

The chain carries TRBV20-1 and TRBJ2-1, with D perhaps TRBD2 (5 bases). Germline lookup yields CDR1 DFQATT and CDR2 SNEGSKA (reference sequence). The germline V and J ends were trimmed by 4 bases and 0 bases, with 13 bases remaining between them. CDR3 length: 15 amino acids. Written as DNA, the CDR3 is TGCAGTGCTACGGACTTGATCGGCTCCTACAATGAGCAGTTCTTC. The encoded protein is CSATDLIGSYNEQFF.

V is TRBV20-1 and J is TRBJ2-4; 10 bases line up with TRBD1. The V segment lost 6 bases and the J segment 13 bases; nucleotides outside the gene matches: 12. Germline CDR1 and CDR2: DFQATT and SNEGSKA (reference sequence). The CDR3 length is 13 residues. The DNA of the CDR3 is TGCAGTGCCCCCGGGACAGGGGCGTTGGAGCAGTACTTC. This sequence encodes CSAPGTGALEQYF.

The count of this clonotype is one. The chain uses TRBV21-1 and TRBJ1-1; whether TRBD1, the table's D call, matches the DNA was not checked. TRBV21-1 is a pseudogene. The CDR3 covers 14 residues. Written as DNA, the CDR3 is TGTGCCACCCGAAACTTGACAGGGCCCACTGAAGCTTTCTTT. It specifies CATRNLTGPTEAFF.

This chain links TRBV21-1 with TRBJ1-2; the table's D call, TRBD1, was not checked against the DNA. TRBV21-1 is a known pseudogene. The CDR3 is 15 residues long. The CDR3 DNA reads TGTGCCAGCAGCAAGAAGGACAGGGACAGGCATGGCTACACCTTC. It yields the protein CASSKKDRDRHGYTF.

This clonotype showed up just a few times. The chain has TRBV6-5 and TRBJ2-7; D may be TRBD1 (5 bases). V was trimmed by 6 bases and J by 2 bases, leaving 17 bases between them. This CDR3 spans 15 amino acids. CDR1 MNHEY and CDR2 SVGAGI come from the germline V gene. CDR3 sequence reads: CASSLRRGGTYEQYF. The CDR3 region has the DNA TGTGCCAGCAGCTTACGTAGGGGCGGCACCTACGAGCAGTACTTC.

The chain uses TRBV7-9 and TRBJ2-1, with D maybe TRBD1 (6 bases). V was pared by 7 bases and J by 10 bases, with 26 bases between. Germline V CDR1 and CDR2: SEHNR, FQNEAQ (reference sequence). This CDR3 is 16 amino acids long. For the CDR3, the DNA is TGTGCCAGCAACCCGCGAGGACAGCTCCACCCAGGGGAGCAGTTCTTC. This sequence encodes CASNPRGQLHPGEQFF. Full variable domain (remainder filled in from reference TRBV7-9 and TRBJ2-1): DTGVSQNPRHKITKRGQNVTFRCDPISEHNRLYWYRQTLGQGPEFLTYFQNEAQLEKSRLLSDRFSAERPKGSFSTLEIQRTEQGDSAMYLCASNPRGQLHPGEQFFGPGTRLTVL.

At least ten counts were recorded for this clonotype. The chain employs TRBV4-1 and TRBJ2-1; unclear D gene. The CDR3 extends over 14 amino acids. Per the germline V gene, CDR1 is MGHRA and CDR2 is YSYEKL. V was shortened by 0 bases and J by 0 bases, with 3 bases between the two germline ends. The CDR3 DNA follows: TGCGCCAGCAGCCAAGAAAGCTCCTACAATGAGCAGTTCTTC. As protein: CASSQESSYNEQFF.

As concerns this clonotype: The junction departs from germline at one end; a sequencing error may be responsible. V usage is TRBV4-1 and J usage is TRBJ2-2; D not resolved. This CDR3 spans 14 amino acids. CDR1 and CDR2 from the germline V gene are MGHRA and YSYEKL. This CDR3 reads CASSRGPNTGELFF. The DNA of the CDR3 is TGTGCCAGCAGCCGCGGACCGAACACCGGGGAGCTGTTTTTT.

The table lists this clonotype with a few counts. The gene calls are TRBV6-5 and TRBJ2-7; D may match TRBD1 or TRBD2 (5 bases each). The CDR3 extends over 14 amino acids. The V end was cut by 0 bases, the J end by 2 bases, with 8 bases between. Germline assignment: CDR1 MNHEY and CDR2 SVGAGI. The CDR3 coding sequence is TGTGCCAGCAGTTACTCGAGGGGTACCTACGAGCAGTACTTC. It encodes CASSYSRGTYEQYF.

The V call is TRBV4-2, the J call TRBJ2-7; 7 positions agree with TRBD2. In germline, CDR1 is LGHNA, CDR2 YNFKEQ. This CDR3 contains 14 residues. The junction had 6 bases not matched to a gene; V was cut back by 1 base and J by 6 bases. The CDR3 spells CASSQGLADGEQYF. Written as DNA, the CDR3 is TGTGCCAGCAGCCAAGGACTAGCCGACGGCGAGCAGTACTTC.

This clonotype was seen a few times. This chain uses TRBV4-2 with TRBJ1-2; D gene ambiguous. Germline assignment: CDR1 LGHNA and CDR2 YNFKEQ. The CDR3 is 14 residues long. V gave up 0 bases and J gave up 6 bases, with 11 bases separating them. CDR3 sequence (DNA): TGTGCCAGCAGCCAAGATGCCATTTCGAATGGCTACACCTTC. Residues: CASSQDAISNGYTF.

Only a few counts were recorded for this clonotype. V usage is TRBV4-3 and J usage is TRBJ2-7; no firm D call. This CDR3 is 15 amino acids long. Per the germline V gene, CDR1 is LGHNA and CDR2 is YSLEER. Trimming removed 1 base at V and 3 bases at J, with 13 bases between. CDR3 sequence (DNA): TGCGCCAGCAGCCAAGTGGGTTCAACGGGCTACGAGCAGTACTTC. It is translated as CASSQVGSTGYEQYF.

This clonotype was detected a few times. The V gene is TRBV29-1, the J gene TRBJ2-3; D is ambiguous. Germline values: CDR1 SQVTM, CDR2 ANQGSEA. The germline V and J ends were trimmed by 3 bases and 1 base, with 14 bases remaining between them. The CDR3 sequence is 15 residues long. CDR3 in DNA: TGCAGCGTTGATTCGGGTGATCCGGGCACAGATACGCAGTATTTT. It encodes CSVDSGDPGTDTQYF.

The rearrangement uses TRBV18 and TRBJ1-1; no reliable D call. V lost 3 bases and J 3 bases, leaving 17 bases between the germline ends. This CDR3 is 16 amino acids long. Germline V CDR1 and CDR2: KGHSH, LQKENI. CDR3 nucleotides: TGTGCCAGCTCACCCTCCCCAGACCCCGGGGACACTGAAGCTTTCTTT. It yields the protein CASSPSPDPGDTEAFF.

CDR3 in DNA: TGCAGTGCTAGGGACCTCTACAATGAGCAGTTCTTC. Amino acid sequence: CSARDLYNEQFF. This chain links TRBV20-1 with TRBJ2-1, with D uncertain. The CDR3 contains 12 residues. The ends were cut back, 3 bases at V and 3 bases at J, with 6 bases in the middle. The V gene's germline CDR1 is DFQATT and CDR2 SNEGSKA (reference sequence).

The sample holds one count of this clonotype. The CDR3 ends on some other residue instead of the conserved phenylalanine or tryptophan, so this is likely a read error. The V and J genes are TRBV2 and TRBJ2-7; TRBD1 or TRBD2 may be the D gene (5 bases each). This CDR3 region has 14 residues. V lost 7 bases to trimming and J lost 3 bases, with 16 bases between them. Germline V gene lookup returns CDR1 SNHLY and CDR2 FYNNEI. This chain's CDR3 is CASTQYWGSYEQYY. The CDR3 region has the DNA TGTGCCAGCACACAGTATTGGGGGAGCTACGAGCAGTACTAC.

This clonotype turned up a few times. This sequence joins TRBV5-1 and TRBJ2-3, with D possibly matching TRBD2 (5 bases). This CDR3 comprises 15 residues. V lost 0 bases, J lost 1 base, and 9 bases lay in between. The germline gives CDR1 SGHRS, CDR2 YFSETQ. The CDR3 DNA reads TGCGCCAGCAGCTTGGTTAGCGACCGCACAGATACGCAGTATTTT. Translation: CASSLVSDRTDTQYF.

This clonotype has a handful of counts. V and J are TRBV20-1 and TRBJ2-7, with 7 nucleotides matching TRBD1. The end of the DNA fits TRBJ2-5 better, so the J call may be wrong. Germline V gene data show CDR1 as DFQATT and CDR2 as SNEGSKA (reference sequence). This CDR3 spans 14 amino acids. In DNA, the CDR3 is TGCAGTGCTAGAGCGGCAGGGGGTTTTGGGACCCAGTACTTC. Amino acid sequence: CSARAAGGFGTQYF.

V and J are TRBV29-1 and TRBJ2-1; maybe TRBD1 (6 bases). This CDR3 has 14 amino acids. The V gene's germline CDR1 is SQVTM and CDR2 ANQGSEA. V gave up 5 bases and J gave up 9 bases, with 20 bases separating them. The CDR3: CSVSYRVSSAEQFF. In DNA form, the CDR3 reads TGCAGCGTTAGTTACAGGGTTAGTAGTGCTGAGCAGTTCTTC.

The rearrangement uses TRBV7-2 and TRBJ2-1, with D perhaps TRBD1 (6 bases). There are 15 residues in the CDR3. The germline CDR1 and CDR2 sequences are SGHTA and FQGNSA. V lost 3 bases and J 6 bases, leaving 15 bases between the germline ends. The CDR3 nucleotides read TGTGCCAGCAGCTTGATGCTCAGGGGTGGCAATGAGCAGTTCTTC. Encoded protein: CASSLMLRGGNEQFF.

To note about this clonotype: Just one base apart from a much larger clone, this may be a read error. This chain connects TRBV27 to TRBJ2-5; possible D gene TRBD2, 5 bases. Germline V gene data show CDR1 as MNHEY and CDR2 as SMNVEV (reference sequence). CDR3 length equals 15 residues. The V end was cut by 2 bases, the J end by 3 bases, with 13 bases between. CDR3 in amino acids: CASSLVRGEEETQYF. The DNA of the CDR3 is TGTGCCAGCAGTTTAGTTCGGGGAGAAGAAGAGACCCAGTACTTC.

Regarding this clonotype: The junction differs from germline at one of its ends, possibly a read error. The chain joins TRBV4-2 to TRBJ2-1, with TRBD1 matching over 9 bases. CDR3 length: 17 residues. Looked up from germline, CDR1 is LGHNA and CDR2 is YNFKEQ. The CDR3, as DNA: TGTGCTAGCAGCCAATTGGCGGGACAGGGATTCTACAATGAGCAGTTCTTC. Its translation is CASSQLAGQGFYNEQFF.

The genes are TRBV4-1 and TRBJ2-5; D possibly matches TRBD1 or TRBD2 (6 bases each). Germline values: CDR1 MGHRA, CDR2 YSYEKL. The CDR3 covers 13 residues. Trimming took 5 bases from V and 11 from J, leaving 18 bases between them. CDR3 in amino acids: CASSYPGAREQYF. CDR3 bases: TGCGCCAGCAGCTACCCAGGGGCTCGGGAGCAGTACTTC.

J is TRBJ2-2 and V is TRBV20-1; D is ambiguous. Trimming took off 5 bases at V and 0 bases at J, with 4 bases between the two ends. Germline V gene data show CDR1 as DFQATT and CDR2 as SNEGSKA (reference sequence). There are 12 residues in the CDR3. The DNA of the CDR3 is TGCAGTGCTCCCTCGAACACCGGGGAGCTGTTTTTT. Its translation is CSAPSNTGELFF.

The chain combines TRBV6-2 or TRBV6-3 with TRBJ2-1, with 8 bases aligning to TRBD1. CDR3 length: 15 residues. V trimming: 2 bases; J trimming: 10 bases; junction bases outside the gene matches: 10. In germline, CDR1 is MNHEY, CDR2 SVGEGT. CDR3 sequence reads: CASSYNVPGGREQFF. CDR3 coding DNA: TGTGCCAGCAGTTACAACGTCCCAGGGGGCCGGGAGCAGTTCTTC.

The V gene is TRBV29-1, the J gene TRBJ2-7; the D is unclear. The germline V gene has CDR1 SQVTM and CDR2 ANQGSEA. There are 15 residues in the CDR3. Trimming removed 4 bases from V and 0 bases from J, with 16 bases in between. The CDR3 loop reads CSVVIPGPSSYEQYF. The CDR3 bases are TGCAGCGTTGTGATACCAGGTCCCAGCTCCTACGAGCAGTACTTC.